A selection of T cell receptor beta chains follows, all from one sample in a study of shared clonotypes between healthy human individuals. Repertoires were generated with immunoSEQ multiplex PCR, while TCRdb's copy carries only in-frame clones and drops some. The sample consists of some 2,000,000 clones, roughly 94% of them appearing once. The sequenced sample was naive CD4+ T cells sorted from blood. The receptors were gathered from a man younger than 35 in good health. Each CDR3 is given with its conserved first and last residue. The D gene is left open where the match is weak. Clone size is stated in some rows and not others, as once, few, many or a class when expanded.

V: TRBV14; J: TRBJ1-3; D: .; size: .; CDR3: CASSQSGDTIYF; DNA: TGTGCCAGCAGCCAATCAGGAGACACCATATATTTT
V: TRBV5-1; J: TRBJ2-3; D: .; size: .; CDR3: CASSLAVGAHTDTQYF; DNA: TGCGCCAGCAGCTTGGCGGTGGGGGCCCACACAGATACGCAGTATTTT
V: TRBV28; J: TRBJ2-3; D: .; size: .; CDR3: CASHSRTDTQYF; DNA: TGTGCCAGCCACAGCCGCACAGATACGCAGTATTTT
V: TRBV6-1; J: TRBJ1-6; D: TRBD1; size: .; CDR3: CASSADRTGGYSPLHF; DNA: TGTGCCAGCAGTGCAGACCGGACAGGGGGGTATTCACCCCTCCACTTT
V: TRBV18; J: TRBJ2-3; D: TRBD2; size: .; CDR3: CASSPMGLAGGQGTQYF; DNA: TGTGCCAGCTCACCGATGGGGCTAGCGGGTGGTCAAGGTACGCAGTATTTT
V: TRBV5-1; J: TRBJ1-1; D: .; size: once; CDR3: CASSSLTGPPNTEAFF; DNA: TGCGCCAGCAGCTCGTTAACAGGGCCCCCGAACACTGAAGCTTTCTTT
V: TRBV5-1; J: TRBJ2-1; D: TRBD1; size: .; CDR3: CASRGTGVSSYNEQFF; DNA: TGCGCCAGCAGGGGGACAGGGGTCAGCTCCTACAATGAGCAGTTCTTC
V: TRBV6-6; J: TRBJ2-3; D: .; size: .; CDR3: CASTQGFASTDTQYF; DNA: TGTGCCAGCACCCAGGGTTTCGCTAGCACAGATACGCAGTATTTT
V: TRBV2; J: TRBJ2-5; D: TRBD2; size: .; CDR3: CASNLAGVQTQYF; DNA: TGTGCCAGCAACCTAGCGGGTGTTCAGACCCAGTACTTC
V: TRBV14; J: TRBJ2-7; D: TRBD1; size: .; CDR3: CASSQDLGTGTYEQYF; DNA: TGTGCCAGCAGCCAAGATTTGGGGACAGGGACCTACGAGCAGTACTTC
V: TRBV6-6; J: TRBJ2-7; D: TRBD2; size: .; CDR3: CASSLRVAGRDEQYF; DNA: TGTGCCAGCAGCCTCCGGGTAGCGGGTAGGGACGAGCAGTACTTC
V: TRBV7-2; J: TRBJ2-1; D: .; size: .; CDR3: CASSLAGLGNEQFF; DNA: TGTGCCAGCAGCTTAGCTGGGTTGGGGAATGAGCAGTTCTTC
V: TRBV5-4; J: TRBJ1-2; D: .; size: .; CDR3: CASSRETASYGYTF; DNA: TGTGCCAGCAGCCGGGAGACAGCTTCCTATGGCTACACCTTC
V: TRBV2; J: TRBJ1-1; D: TRBD1; size: .; CDR3: CASMRGLNTEAFF; DNA: TGTGCCAGCATGAGGGGGCTGAACACTGAAGCTTTCTTT
V: TRBV21-1; J: TRBJ2-7; D: .; size: .; CDR3: CASSTGLRDF; DNA: TGTGCCAGCAGTACGGGACTTCGAGACTTC
V: TRBV6-1; J: TRBJ1-3; D: .; size: .; CDR3: CASSEMVGSASTSGNTIYF; DNA: TGTGCCAGCAGTGAAATGGTAGGGTCAGCCAGCACCTCTGGAAACACCATATATTTT
V: TRBV30; J: TRBJ1-6; D: .; size: .; CDR3: CAWSVPGKSPLHF; DNA: TGTGCCTGGAGTGTCCCAGGGAAATCACCCCTCCACTTT
V: TRBV7-9; J: TRBJ1-1; D: TRBD1; size: .; CDR3: CASSQRGQKNTEAFF; DNA: TGTGCCAGCAGCCAAAGGGGACAGAAGAACACTGAAGCTTTCTTT
V: TRBV4-1; J: TRBJ1-5; D: .; size: once; CDR3: CASSQWTSGRDNQPQHF; DNA: TGCGCCAGCAGCCAATGGACATCGGGGCGGGATAATCAGCCCCAGCATTTT
V: TRBV11-2; J: TRBJ2-1; D: .; size: .; CDR3: CASSLEGAYLEQFF; DNA: TGTGCCAGCAGCTTAGAGGGAGCTTATTTGGAGCAGTTCTTC
V: TRBV5-6; J: TRBJ2-4; D: TRBD1; size: .; CDR3: CASSRTGVGKNIQYF; DNA: TGTGCCAGCAGCCGAACAGGGGTAGGGAAAAACATTCAGTACTTC
V: TRBV4-3; J: TRBJ2-2; D: .; size: .; CDR3: CASSRGAGGNTGELFF; DNA: TGCGCCAGCAGCCGCGGGGCCGGTGGGAACACCGGGGAGCTGTTTTTT
V: TRBV5-4; J: TRBJ1-2; D: .; size: once; CDR3: CASSLGILESSYTF; DNA: TGTGCCAGCAGCTTGGGGATTTTGGAGTCGAGCTACACCTTC
V: TRBV18; J: TRBJ2-1; D: .; size: once; CDR3: CASSHRDSGNEQFF; DNA: TGTGCCAGCTCTCACCGGGACTCCGGAAATGAGCAGTTCTTC
V: TRBV4-1; J: TRBJ2-7; D: TRBD2; size: .; CDR3: CASSQDSSGGNFYEQYF; DNA: TGCGCCAGCAGCCAAGATTCGAGCGGGGGGAACTTCTACGAGCAGTACTTC
V: TRBV30; J: TRBJ1-5; D: TRBD1; size: .; CDR3: CAWTPRGTANQPQHF; DNA: TGTGCCTGGACCCCTCGCGGGACAGCTAATCAGCCCCAGCATTTT
V: TRBV27; J: TRBJ2-6; D: .; size: .; CDR3: CASSLSSGANVLTF; DNA: TGTGCCAGCAGCTTGAGCTCTGGGGCCAACGTCCTGACTTTC